This record concerns one T cell receptor beta chain sequence. The sample is drawn from a study of blood T cell repertoires in COVID-19. Looking at the study overall: Collection of acute and convalescent COVID-19 samples took place in the United States, Italy and Spain. Sources were T cells, B-cell-depleted T cells, or PBMCs; the material itself was cDNA or gDNA.

CDR3 length: 12 amino acids. V lost 7 bases to trimming and J lost 7 bases, with 11 bases between them. Germline CDR1 and CDR2: MDHEN and SYDVKM. Original analysis: Researchers report that nucleated cell counts were estimated from reference gene primer amplification. TCRdb's table, derived via immunoSEQ multiplex PCR, lists solely in-frame clones and lacks some. V and J calls and clone size follow that table, whereas D and trimming were derived from the DNA. This sample has some 390,000 clones, with around 87% found just once. The sequence derives from a human donor in a cohort sampled during active COVID-19. The V gene is TRBV28, the J gene TRBJ1-5; D not certain. Specimen: peripheral blood. The DNA for the CDR3 is TGTGCCAGCAACTCGGTTTCCCAGCCCCAGCATTTT. Translating it yields CASNSVSQPQHF.